A single sample gave rise to the 4 T cell receptor beta chains below, sequenced in a study of blood T cell repertoires in COVID-19. TCRdb's table, derived via immunoSEQ multiplex PCR, lists solely in-frame clones and lacks some. Here the sample spans about 140,000 clones, under 90% being singletons. The sequenced sample consisted of peripheral blood. The receptors originated from a woman of 80 years or more in a cohort sampled during active or convalescent COVID-19.

The sample holds a few counts of this clone. The J gene is TRBJ1-6, the V gene TRBV9; possible D gene TRBD1, 5 bases. CDR1 and CDR2 from the germline V gene are SGDLS and YYNGEE. CDR3 length: 15 residues. The V gene lost 3 bases and the J gene lost 7 bases, with 14 bases spanning the gap. CDR3 sequence: CASSDHRYPNSPLHF. DNA of the CDR3: TGTGCCAGCAGCGACCACAGGTATCCAAATTCACCCCTCCACTTT.

The chain uses TRBV6-1 and TRBJ2-3, with 9 bases aligning to TRBD2. This CDR3 is 16 amino acids long. The ends lost 1 base at V and 2 bases at J; junction bases unmatched: 4. Germline V gene sequence: CDR1 MNHNS, CDR2 SASEGT. In DNA, the CDR3 is TGTGCCAGCAGTGAAGTGGAGCGGGGGGTCACAGATACGCAGTATTTT. Translating gives CASSEVERGVTDTQYF.

The gene calls are TRBV10-3 and TRBJ2-1; 7 bases agree with TRBD1. The J segment lost 1 base and the V segment lost 8 bases, leaving 2 bases of the junction unmatched. The CDR3 has 13 residues. In germline, CDR1 is ENHRY, CDR2 SYGVKD. Written as DNA, the CDR3 is TGTGCCATCGGACAGGAGTCCTACAATGAGCAGTTCTTC. Residues: CAIGQESYNEQFF.

The rearrangement links TRBV7-9 to TRBJ2-1; the match to TRBD2 covers 8 bases. Trimming removed 5 bases from V and 3 bases from J; junction bases left unmatched: 3. This CDR3 is built from 14 residues. CDR1 is SEHNR and CDR2 is FQNEAQ in the germline V gene (reference sequence). CDR3 in amino acids: CASSPGGLYNEQFF. The DNA for the CDR3 is TGTGCCAGCAGCCCGGGGGGGCTCTACAATGAGCAGTTCTTC.